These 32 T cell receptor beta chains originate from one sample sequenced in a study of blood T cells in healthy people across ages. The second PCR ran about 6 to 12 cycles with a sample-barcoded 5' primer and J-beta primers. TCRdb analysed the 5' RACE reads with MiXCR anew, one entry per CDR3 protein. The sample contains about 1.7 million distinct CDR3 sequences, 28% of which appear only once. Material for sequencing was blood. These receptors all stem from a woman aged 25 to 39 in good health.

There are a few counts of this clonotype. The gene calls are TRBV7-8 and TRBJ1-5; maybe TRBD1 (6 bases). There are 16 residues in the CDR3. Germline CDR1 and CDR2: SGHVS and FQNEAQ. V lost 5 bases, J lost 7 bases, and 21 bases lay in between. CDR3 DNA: TGTGCCAGCAGCCAAGCGGGCACAGGGAGCGGCCAGCCCCAGCATTTT. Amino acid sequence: CASSQAGTGSGQPQHF.

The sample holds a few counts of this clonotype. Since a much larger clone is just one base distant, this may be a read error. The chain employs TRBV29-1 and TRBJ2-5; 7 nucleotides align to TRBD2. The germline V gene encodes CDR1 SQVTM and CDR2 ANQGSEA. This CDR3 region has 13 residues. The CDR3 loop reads CSVEEGGPHERYF. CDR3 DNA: TGCAGCGTCGAAGAGGGAGGGCCCCACGAGCGGTACTTC. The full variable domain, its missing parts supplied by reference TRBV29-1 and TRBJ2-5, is SAVISQKPSRDICQRGTSLTIQCQVDSQVTMMFWYRQQPGQSLTLIATANQGSEATYESGFVIDKFPISRPNLTFSTLTVSNMSPEDSSIYLCSVEEGGPHERYFGPGTRLLVL.

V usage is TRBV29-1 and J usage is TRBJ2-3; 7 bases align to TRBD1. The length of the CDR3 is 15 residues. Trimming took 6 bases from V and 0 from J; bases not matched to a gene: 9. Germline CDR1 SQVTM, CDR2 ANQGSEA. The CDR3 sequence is CSVDPGQTSTDTQYF. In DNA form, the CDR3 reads TGCAGCGTGGATCCGGGACAGACTAGCACAGATACGCAGTATTTT.

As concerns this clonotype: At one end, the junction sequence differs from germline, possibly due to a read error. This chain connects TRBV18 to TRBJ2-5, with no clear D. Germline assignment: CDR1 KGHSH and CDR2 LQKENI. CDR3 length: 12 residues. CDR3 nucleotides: TGTGCCCGCTCACCCTCCCAAGAGACCCAGTACTTC. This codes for CARSPSQETQYF.

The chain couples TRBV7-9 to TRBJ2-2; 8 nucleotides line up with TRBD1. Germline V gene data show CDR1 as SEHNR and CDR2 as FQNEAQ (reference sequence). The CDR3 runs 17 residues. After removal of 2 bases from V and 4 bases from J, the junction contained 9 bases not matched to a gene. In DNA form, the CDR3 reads TGTGCCAGCAGCTTATCAGGGGGCATCGTGGTCACCGGGGAGCTGTTTTTT. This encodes CASSLSGGIVVTGELFF.

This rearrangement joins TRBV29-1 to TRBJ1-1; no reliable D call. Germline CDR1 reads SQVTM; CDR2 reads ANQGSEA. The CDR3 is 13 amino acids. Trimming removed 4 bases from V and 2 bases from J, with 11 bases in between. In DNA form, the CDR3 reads TGCAGCGTTGGAAATCGGGTTAACACTGAAGCTTTCTTT. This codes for CSVGNRVNTEAFF.

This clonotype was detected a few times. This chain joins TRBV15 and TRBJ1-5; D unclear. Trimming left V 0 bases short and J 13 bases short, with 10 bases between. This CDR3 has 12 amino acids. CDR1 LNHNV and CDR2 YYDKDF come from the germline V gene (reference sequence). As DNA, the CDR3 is TGTGCCACCAGCAGAGATGCGGTAGTGCAGCATTTT. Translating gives CATSRDAVVQHF.

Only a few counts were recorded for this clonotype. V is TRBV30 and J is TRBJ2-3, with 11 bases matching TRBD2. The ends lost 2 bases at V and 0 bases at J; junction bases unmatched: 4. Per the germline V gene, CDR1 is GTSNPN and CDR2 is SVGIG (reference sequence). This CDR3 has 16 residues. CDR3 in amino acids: CAWSYSGGASTDTQYF. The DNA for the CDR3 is TGTGCCTGGAGTTATAGCGGGGGGGCGAGCACAGATACGCAGTATTTT.

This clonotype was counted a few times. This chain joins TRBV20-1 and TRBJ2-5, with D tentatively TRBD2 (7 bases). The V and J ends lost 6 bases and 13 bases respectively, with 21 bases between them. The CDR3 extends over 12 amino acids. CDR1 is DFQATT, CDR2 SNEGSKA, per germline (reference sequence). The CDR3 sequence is CSAYRGGSGLYF. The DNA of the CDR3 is TGCAGTGCCTACCGCGGGGGCTCTGGTTTGTACTTC.

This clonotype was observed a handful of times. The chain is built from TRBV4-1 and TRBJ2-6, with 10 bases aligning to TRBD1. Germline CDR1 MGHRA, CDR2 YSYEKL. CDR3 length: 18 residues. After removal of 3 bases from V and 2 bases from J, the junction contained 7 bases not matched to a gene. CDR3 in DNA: TGCGCCAGCAGCCAGCGGACAGGGGGGTTGACTGGGGCCAACGTCCTGACTTTC. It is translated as CASSQRTGGLTGANVLTF.

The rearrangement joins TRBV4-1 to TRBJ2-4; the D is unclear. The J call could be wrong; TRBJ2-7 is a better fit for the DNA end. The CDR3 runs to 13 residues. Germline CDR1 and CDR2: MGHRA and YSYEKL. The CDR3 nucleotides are TGCGCCAGCAGCCGTTTAGTGGCCTACGAGCAGTACTTC. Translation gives CASSRLVAYEQYF.

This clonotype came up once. For the CDR3, the DNA is TGTGCCAGCAGCTTAGCTGGGGCAGGGACTAATGAAAAACTGTTTTTT. Translating it yields CASSLAGAGTNEKLFF. This chain joins TRBV7-2 and TRBJ1-4; a possible D gene is TRBD1 (5 bases). The CDR3 covers 16 residues. Germline V lookup: CDR1 SGHTA, CDR2 FQGNSA. V was pared by 0 bases and J by 2 bases, with 10 bases between.

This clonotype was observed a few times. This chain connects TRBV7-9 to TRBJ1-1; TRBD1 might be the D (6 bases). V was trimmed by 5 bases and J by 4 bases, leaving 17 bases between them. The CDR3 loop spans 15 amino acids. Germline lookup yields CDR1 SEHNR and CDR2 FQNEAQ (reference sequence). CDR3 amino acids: CASSPGGTGTTEAFF. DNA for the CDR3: TGTGCCAGCAGCCCCGGGGGTACAGGGACCACTGAAGCTTTCTTT.

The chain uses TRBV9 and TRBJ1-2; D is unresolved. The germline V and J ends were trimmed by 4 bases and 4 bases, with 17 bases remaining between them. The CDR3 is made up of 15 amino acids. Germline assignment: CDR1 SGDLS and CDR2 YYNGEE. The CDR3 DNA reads TGTGCCAGCAGCACCGTAGTTGGGGTTGGCTATGGCTACACCTTC. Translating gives CASSTVVGVGYGYTF.

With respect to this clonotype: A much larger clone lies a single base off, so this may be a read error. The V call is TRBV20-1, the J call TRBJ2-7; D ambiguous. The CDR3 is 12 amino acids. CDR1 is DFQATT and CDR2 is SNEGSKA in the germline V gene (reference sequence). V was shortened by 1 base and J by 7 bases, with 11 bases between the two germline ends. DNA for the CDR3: TGCAGTGCTAGAGGTGGGGTGGATGAGCAGTACTTC. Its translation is CSARGGVDEQYF.

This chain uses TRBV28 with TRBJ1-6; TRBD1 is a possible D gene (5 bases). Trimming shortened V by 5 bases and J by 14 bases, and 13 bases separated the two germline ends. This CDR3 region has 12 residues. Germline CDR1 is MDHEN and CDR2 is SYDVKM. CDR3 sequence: CASSGGRWTLHF. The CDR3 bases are TGTGCCAGCAGTGGGGGACGGTGGACCCTCCACTTT.

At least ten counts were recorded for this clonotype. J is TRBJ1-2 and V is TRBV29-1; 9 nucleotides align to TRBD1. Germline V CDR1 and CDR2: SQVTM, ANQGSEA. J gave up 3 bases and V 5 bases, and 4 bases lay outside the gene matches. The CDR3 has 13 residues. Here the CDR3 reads CSVTTGGDYGYTF. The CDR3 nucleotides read TGCAGCGTTACCACAGGGGGCGACTATGGCTACACCTTC. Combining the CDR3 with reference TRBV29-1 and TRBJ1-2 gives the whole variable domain SAVISQKPSRDICQRGTSLTIQCQVDSQVTMMFWYRQQPGQSLTLIATANQGSEATYESGFVIDKFPISRPNLTFSTLTVSNMSPEDSSIYLCSVTTGGDYGYTFGSGTRLTVV.

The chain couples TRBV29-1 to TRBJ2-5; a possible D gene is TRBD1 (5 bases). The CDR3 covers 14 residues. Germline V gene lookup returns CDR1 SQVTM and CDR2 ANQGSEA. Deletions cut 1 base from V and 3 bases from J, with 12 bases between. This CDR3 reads CSVEGGQGKETQYF. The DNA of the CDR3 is TGCAGCGTTGAAGGGGGCCAAGGGAAAGAGACCCAGTACTTC.

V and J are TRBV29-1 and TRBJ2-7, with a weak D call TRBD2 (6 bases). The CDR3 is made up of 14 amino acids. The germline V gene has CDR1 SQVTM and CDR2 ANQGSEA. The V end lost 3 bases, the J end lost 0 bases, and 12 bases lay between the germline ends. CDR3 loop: CSVDGGTGSYEQYF. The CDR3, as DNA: TGCAGCGTTGATGGGGGGACCGGCTCCTACGAGCAGTACTTC.

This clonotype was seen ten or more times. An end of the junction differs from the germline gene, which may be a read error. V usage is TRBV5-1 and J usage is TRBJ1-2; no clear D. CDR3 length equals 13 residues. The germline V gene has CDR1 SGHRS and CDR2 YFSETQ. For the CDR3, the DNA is TGTGCCAGCAGCTTAGTCCAGGAGGGTGGCTACACCTTC. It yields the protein CASSLVQEGGYTF.

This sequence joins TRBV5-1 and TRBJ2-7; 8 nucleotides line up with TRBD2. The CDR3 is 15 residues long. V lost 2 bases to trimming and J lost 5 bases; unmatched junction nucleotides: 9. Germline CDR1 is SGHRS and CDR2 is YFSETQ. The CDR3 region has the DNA TGCGCCAGCAGCTTTGAGGACCGGGGGGGTAACGAGCAGTACTTC. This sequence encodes CASSFEDRGGNEQYF.

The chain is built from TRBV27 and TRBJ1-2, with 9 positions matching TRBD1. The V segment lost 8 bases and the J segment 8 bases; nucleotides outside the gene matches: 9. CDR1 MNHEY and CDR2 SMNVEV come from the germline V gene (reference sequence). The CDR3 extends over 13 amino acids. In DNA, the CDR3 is TGTGCCAGCGGACCGGGACAGGGACGAGGCTACACCTTC. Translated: CASGPGQGRGYTF.

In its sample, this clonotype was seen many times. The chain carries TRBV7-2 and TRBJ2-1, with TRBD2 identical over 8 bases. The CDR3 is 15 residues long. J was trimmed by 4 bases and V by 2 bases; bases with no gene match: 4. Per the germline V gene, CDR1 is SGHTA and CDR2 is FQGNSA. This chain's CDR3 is CASSLRAGVYNEQFF. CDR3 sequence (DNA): TGTGCCAGCAGCTTACGAGCGGGGGTATACAATGAGCAGTTCTTC.

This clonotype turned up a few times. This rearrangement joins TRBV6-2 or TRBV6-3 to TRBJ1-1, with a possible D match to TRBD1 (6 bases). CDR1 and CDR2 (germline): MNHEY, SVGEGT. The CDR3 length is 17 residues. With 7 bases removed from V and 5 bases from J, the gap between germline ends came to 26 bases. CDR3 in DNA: TGTGCCAGCACCTATCTTGAACAGGGCCGAGGAGGGACTGAAGCTTTCTTT. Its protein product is CASTYLEQGRGGTEAFF.

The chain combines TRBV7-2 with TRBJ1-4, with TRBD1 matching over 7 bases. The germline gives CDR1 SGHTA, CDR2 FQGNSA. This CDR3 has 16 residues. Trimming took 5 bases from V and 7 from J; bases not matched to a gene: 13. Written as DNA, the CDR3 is TGTGCCAGCAGCCCCGAGACAGGGCCGGGGGGTGAAAAACTGTTTTTT. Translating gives CASSPETGPGGEKLFF. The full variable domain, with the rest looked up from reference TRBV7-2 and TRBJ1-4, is GAGVSQSPSNKVTEKGKDVELRCDPISGHTALYWYRQSLGQGLEFLIYFQGNSAPDKSGLPSDRFSAERTGGSVSTLTIQRTQQEDSAVYLCASSPETGPGGEKLFFGSGTQLSVL.

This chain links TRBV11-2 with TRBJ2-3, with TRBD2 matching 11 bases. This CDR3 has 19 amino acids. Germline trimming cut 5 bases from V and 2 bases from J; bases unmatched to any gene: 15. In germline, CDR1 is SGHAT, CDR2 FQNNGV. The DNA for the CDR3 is TGTGCCAGCAGCCTCACGACTAGCGGGGAGTACAAATACACAGATACGCAGTATTTT. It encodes CASSLTTSGEYKYTDTQYF. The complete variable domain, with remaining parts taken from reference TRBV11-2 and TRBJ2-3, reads EAGVAQSPRYKIIEKRQSVAFWCNPISGHATLYWYQQILGQGPKLLIQFQNNGVVDDSQLPKDRFSAERLKGVDSTLKIQPAKLEDSAVYLCASSLTTSGEYKYTDTQYFGPGTRLTVL.

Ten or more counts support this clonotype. The chain's CDR3 is CASSPGQIQETQYF. The CDR3 DNA is TGCGCCAGCAGCCCAGGACAGATCCAAGAGACCCAGTACTTC. This chain connects TRBV5-1 to TRBJ2-5; possibly TRBD1 for D (6 bases). Trimming removed 4 bases from V and 1 base from J, with 11 bases in between. This CDR3 has 14 residues. The V gene's germline CDR1 is SGHRS and CDR2 YFSETQ.

The CDR3 DNA sequence: TGTGCCAGCAATCCCTCCGGGACAGGGGACGAGCAGTACTTC. This codes for CASNPSGTGDEQYF. The chain uses TRBV7-9 and TRBJ2-7; 10 nucleotides align to TRBD1. Trimming took 7 bases from V and 5 from J; bases not matched to a gene: 8. This CDR3 is built from 14 residues. Germline V CDR1 and CDR2: SEHNR, FQNEAQ (reference sequence). Together with reference TRBV7-9 and TRBJ2-7, the CDR3 gives the full variable domain: DTGVSQNPRHKITKRGQNVTFRCDPISEHNRLYWYRQTLGQGPEFLTYFQNEAQLEKSRLLSDRFSAERPKGSFSTLEIQRTEQGDSAMYLCASNPSGTGDEQYFGPGTRLTVT.

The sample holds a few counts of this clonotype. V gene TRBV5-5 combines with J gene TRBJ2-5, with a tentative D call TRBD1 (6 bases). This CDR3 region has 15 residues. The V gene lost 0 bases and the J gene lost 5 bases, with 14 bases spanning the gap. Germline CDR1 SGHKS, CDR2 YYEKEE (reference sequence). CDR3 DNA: TGTGCCAGCAGCTTGGGGCCCACAGGGAAGGAGACCCAGTACTTC. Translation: CASSLGPTGKETQYF.

The chain's CDR3 is CASSELGSYEQYF. The CDR3, as DNA: TGTGCCAGCAGTGAATTGGGCTCCTACGAGCAGTACTTC. The chain uses TRBV2 and TRBJ2-7; D not certain. The V and J ends lost 2 bases and 0 bases respectively, with 5 bases between them. CDR3 size: 13 residues. Germline CDR1 SNHLY, CDR2 FYNNEI.

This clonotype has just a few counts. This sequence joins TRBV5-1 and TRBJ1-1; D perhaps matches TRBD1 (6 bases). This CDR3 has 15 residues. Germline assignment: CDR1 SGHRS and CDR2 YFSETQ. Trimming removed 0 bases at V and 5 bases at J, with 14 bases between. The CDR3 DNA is TGCGCCAGCAGCTTGGAGGCCAGGGGTAGTACTGAAGCTTTCTTT. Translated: CASSLEARGSTEAFF.

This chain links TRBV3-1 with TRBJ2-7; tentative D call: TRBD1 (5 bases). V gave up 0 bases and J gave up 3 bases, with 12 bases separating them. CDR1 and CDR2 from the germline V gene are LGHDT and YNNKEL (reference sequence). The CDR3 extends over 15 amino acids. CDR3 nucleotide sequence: TGTGCCAGCAGCCAAGAGGTAGCAGGGTACTACGAGCAGTACTTC. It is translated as CASSQEVAGYYEQYF.